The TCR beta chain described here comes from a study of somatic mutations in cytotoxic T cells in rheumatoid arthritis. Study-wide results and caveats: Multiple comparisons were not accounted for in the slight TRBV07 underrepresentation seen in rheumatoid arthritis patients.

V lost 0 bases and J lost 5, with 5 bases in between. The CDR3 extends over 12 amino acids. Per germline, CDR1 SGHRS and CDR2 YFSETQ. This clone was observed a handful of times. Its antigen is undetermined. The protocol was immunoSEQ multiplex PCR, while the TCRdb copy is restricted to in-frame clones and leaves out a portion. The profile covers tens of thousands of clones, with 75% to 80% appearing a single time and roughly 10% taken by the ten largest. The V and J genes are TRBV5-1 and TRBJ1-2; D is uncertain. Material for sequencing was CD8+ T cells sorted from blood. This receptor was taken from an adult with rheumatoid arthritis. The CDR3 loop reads CASSLGRYGYTF. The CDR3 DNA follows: TGCGCCAGCAGCTTGGGGCGGTATGGCTACACCTTC.